The present TCR beta chain was sequenced within a study of post-analysis software for immune sequencing data. Background on the study: Secondary progressive, relapsing-remitting and progressive-relapsing multiple sclerosis were among the included disease courses. Study-wide results and caveats: Five TRBV segments, including TRBV5-6, TRBV5-1 and TRBV20-1, were more frequent in patients than controls. Samples from one preparation batch, clustered by F measure, grouped strongly together. Compared with controls, patients showed significantly lower normalized Chao1 diversity.

Prepared libraries of TCR beta cDNA carried unique molecular identifiers. Each batch of roughly 1 to 10 million T cells produced some 500,000 cDNA molecules. From the PCR reads, TCRdb called clonotypes with MiXCR, one entry per CDR3 protein. The sample carries roughly 600,000 distinct CDR3 sequences, roughly two fifths recorded once. Remarks on this clonotype: Its antigen is currently unknown.

There are 13 residues in the CDR3. V dropped 4 bases and J dropped 5 bases, with 12 bases sitting between them. The germline V gene has CDR1 SQVTM and CDR2 ANQGSEA. The V gene is TRBV29-1, the J gene TRBJ2-1; D is perhaps TRBD2 (6 bases). The sequence was collected from a girl aged 10 to 17 with multiple sclerosis. The sample taken for sequencing was blood. CDR3 region: CSVGSGRHNEQFF. In DNA, the CDR3 is TGCAGCGTTGGTAGCGGAAGACACAATGAGCAGTTCTTC.